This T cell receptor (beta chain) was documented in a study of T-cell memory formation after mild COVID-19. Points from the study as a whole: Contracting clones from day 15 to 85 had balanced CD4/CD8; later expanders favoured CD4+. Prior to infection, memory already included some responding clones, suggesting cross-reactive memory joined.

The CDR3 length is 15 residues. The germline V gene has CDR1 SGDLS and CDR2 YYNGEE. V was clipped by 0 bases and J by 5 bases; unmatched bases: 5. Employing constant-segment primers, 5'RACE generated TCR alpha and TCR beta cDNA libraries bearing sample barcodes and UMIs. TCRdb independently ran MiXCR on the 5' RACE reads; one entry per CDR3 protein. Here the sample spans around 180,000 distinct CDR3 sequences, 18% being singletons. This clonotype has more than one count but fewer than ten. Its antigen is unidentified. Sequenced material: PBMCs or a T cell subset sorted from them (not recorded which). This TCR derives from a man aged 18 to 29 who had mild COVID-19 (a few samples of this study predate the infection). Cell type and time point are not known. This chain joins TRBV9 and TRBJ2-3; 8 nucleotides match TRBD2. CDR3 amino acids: CASSVDGGVLDTQYF. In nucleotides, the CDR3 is TGTGCCAGCAGCGTAGACGGGGGGGTGCTAGATACGCAGTATTTT.